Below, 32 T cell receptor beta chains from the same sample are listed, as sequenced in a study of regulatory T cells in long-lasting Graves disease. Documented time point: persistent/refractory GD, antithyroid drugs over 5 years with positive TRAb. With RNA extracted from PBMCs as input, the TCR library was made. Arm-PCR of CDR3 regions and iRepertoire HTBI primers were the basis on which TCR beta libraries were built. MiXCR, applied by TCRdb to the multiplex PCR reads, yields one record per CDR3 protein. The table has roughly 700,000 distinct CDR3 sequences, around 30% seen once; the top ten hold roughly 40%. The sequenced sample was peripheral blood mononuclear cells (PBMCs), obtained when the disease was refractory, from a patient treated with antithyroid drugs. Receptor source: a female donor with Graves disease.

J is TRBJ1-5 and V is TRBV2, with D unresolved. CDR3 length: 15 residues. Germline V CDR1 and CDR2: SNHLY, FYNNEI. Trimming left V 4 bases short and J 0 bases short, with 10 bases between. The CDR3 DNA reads TGTGCCAGCAGTGGGGAGGGATATAGCAATCAGCCCCAGCATTTT. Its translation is CASSGEGYSNQPQHF.

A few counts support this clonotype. Here the CDR3 DNA reads TGTGCCAGCAGTGGATCGACAGGGAGCGCTTTCTTT. Translating gives CASSGSTGSAFF. J is TRBJ1-1 and V is TRBV25-1; 7 nucleotides line up with TRBD1. Germline assignment: CDR1 MGHDK and CDR2 SYGVNS. V lost 4 bases to trimming and J lost 11 bases; unmatched junction nucleotides: 7. The CDR3 loop spans 12 amino acids.

The DNA of the CDR3 is TGTGCCAGCAGGATCATCACAGGGGTTGGGGCTGAAGCTTTCTTT. Amino acid sequence: CASRIITGVGAEAFF. V and J are TRBV12-3 or TRBV12-4 and TRBJ1-1; 7 nucleotides match TRBD1. The V segment lost 6 bases and the J segment 6 bases; nucleotides outside the gene matches: 13. This CDR3 comprises 15 residues.

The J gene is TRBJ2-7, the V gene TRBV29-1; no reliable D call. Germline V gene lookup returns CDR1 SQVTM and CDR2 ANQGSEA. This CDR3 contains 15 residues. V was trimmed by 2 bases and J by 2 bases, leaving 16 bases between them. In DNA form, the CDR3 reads TGCAGCGTTGAACGGCAAGCGACAACTACCTACGAGCAGTACTTC. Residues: CSVERQATTTYEQYF.

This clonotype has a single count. The DNA for the CDR3 is TGTGCCAGCAGTGAACGGCTGGGATTCAGCAATCAGCCCCAGCATTTT. Encoded protein: CASSERLGFSNQPQHF. The rearrangement links TRBV6-2 or TRBV6-3 to TRBJ1-5, with D uncertain. Germline V gives CDR1 MNHEY, CDR2 SVGEGT. CDR3 length: 16 residues. V lost 5 bases and J 1 base, leaving 15 bases between the germline ends.

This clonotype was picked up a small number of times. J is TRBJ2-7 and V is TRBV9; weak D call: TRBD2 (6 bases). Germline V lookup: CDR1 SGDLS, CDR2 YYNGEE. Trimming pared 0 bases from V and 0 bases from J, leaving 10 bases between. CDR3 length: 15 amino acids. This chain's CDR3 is CASSVGGVTSYEQYF. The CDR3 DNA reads TGTGCCAGCAGCGTAGGCGGGGTTACCTCCTACGAGCAGTACTTC. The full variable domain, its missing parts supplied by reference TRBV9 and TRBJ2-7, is DSGVTQTPKHLITATGQRVTLRCSPRSGDLSVYWYQQSLDQGLQFLIQYYNGEERAKGNILERFSAQQFPDLHSELNLSSLELGDSALYFCASSVGGVTSYEQYFGPGTRLTVT.

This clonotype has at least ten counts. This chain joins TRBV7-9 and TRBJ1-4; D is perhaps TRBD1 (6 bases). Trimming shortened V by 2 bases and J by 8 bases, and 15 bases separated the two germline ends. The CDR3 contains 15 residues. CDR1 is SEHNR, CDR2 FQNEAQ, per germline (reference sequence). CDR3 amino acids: CASSLRTGASEKLFF. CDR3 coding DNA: TGTGCCAGCAGCTTACGAACGGGGGCGTCGGAAAAACTGTTTTTT.

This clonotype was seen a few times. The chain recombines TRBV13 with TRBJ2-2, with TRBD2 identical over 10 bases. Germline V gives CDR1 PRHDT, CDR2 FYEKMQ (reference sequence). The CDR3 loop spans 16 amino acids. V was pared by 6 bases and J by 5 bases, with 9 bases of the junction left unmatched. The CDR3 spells CASSQGLAKNTGELFF. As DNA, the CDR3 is TGTGCCAGCAGTCAGGGACTAGCGAAGAATACCGGGGAGCTGTTTTTT. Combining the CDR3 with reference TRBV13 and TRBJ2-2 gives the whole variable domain AAGVIQSPRHLIKEKRETATLKCYPIPRHDTVYWYQQGPGQDPQFLISFYEKMQSDKGSIPDRFSAQQFSDYHSELNMSSLELGDSALYFCASSQGLAKNTGELFFGEGSRLTVL.

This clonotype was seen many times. The CDR3 reads CASSQDEFEEKLFF. CDR3 in DNA: TGTGCCAGCAGCCAAGATGAATTCGAGGAAAAACTGTTTTTT. The chain uses TRBV3-1 and TRBJ1-4; D unresolved. CDR3 length: 14 amino acids. Trimming removed 0 bases from V and 8 bases from J, with 10 bases in between. CDR1 and CDR2 (germline): LGHDT, YNNKEL (reference sequence).

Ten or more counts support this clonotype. The CDR3 loop is CASSYRGTNEKLFF. In DNA form, the CDR3 reads TGTGCCAGCAGTTACAGGGGCACTAATGAAAAACTGTTTTTT. V is TRBV6-5 and J is TRBJ1-4; D may be TRBD1 (5 bases). Germline-derived CDR1 and CDR2 are MNHEY and SVGAGI. Deletions cut 2 bases from V and 2 bases from J, with 6 bases between. The length of the CDR3 is 14 residues.

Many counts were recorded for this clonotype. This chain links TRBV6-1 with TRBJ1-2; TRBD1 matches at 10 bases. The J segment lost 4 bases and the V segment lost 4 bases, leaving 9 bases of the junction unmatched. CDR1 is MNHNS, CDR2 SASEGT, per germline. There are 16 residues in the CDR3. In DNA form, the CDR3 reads TGTGCCAGCAGTGGGACAGGGGGACCCCAGGGCTATGGCTACACCTTC. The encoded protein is CASSGTGGPQGYGYTF.

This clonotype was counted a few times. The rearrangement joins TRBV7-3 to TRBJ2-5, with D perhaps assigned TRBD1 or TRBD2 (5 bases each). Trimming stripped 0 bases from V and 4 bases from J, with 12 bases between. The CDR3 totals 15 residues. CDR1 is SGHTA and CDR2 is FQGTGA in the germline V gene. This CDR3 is CASSLTGTARETQYF. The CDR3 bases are TGTGCCAGCAGCTTAACAGGGACCGCCAGAGAGACCCAGTACTTC. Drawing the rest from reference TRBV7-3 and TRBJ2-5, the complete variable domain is GAGVSQTPSNKVTEKGKYVELRCDPISGHTALYWYRQSLGQGPEFLIYFQGTGAADDSGLPNDRFFAVRPEGSVSTLKIQRTERGDSAVYLCASSLTGTARETQYFGPGTRLLVL.

CDR3 loop: CASSDPIQGRYGYTF. The CDR3 DNA reads TGTGCCAGCAGTGACCCTATACAGGGCCGCTATGGCTACACCTTC. This sequence joins TRBV25-1 and TRBJ1-2; D may be TRBD1 (6 bases). The germline V and J ends were trimmed by 3 bases and 4 bases, with 15 bases remaining between them. There are 15 residues in the CDR3. CDR1 and CDR2 (germline): MGHDK, SYGVNS.

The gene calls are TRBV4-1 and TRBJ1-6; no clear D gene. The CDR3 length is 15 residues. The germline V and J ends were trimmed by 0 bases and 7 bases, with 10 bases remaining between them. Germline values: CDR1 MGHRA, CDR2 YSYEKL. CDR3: CASSQETLHNSPLHF. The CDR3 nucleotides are TGCGCCAGCAGCCAAGAGACGTTACACAATTCACCCCTCCACTTT.

The CDR3 bases are TGTGCCAGCAGTTACGTGGCAGGGGGCCTCTATAGCAATCAGCCCCAGCATTTT. This sequence encodes CASSYVAGGLYSNQPQHF. This sequence joins TRBV6-2 or TRBV6-3 and TRBJ1-5, with 8 positions matching TRBD1. V lost 2 bases and J lost 0; bases outside the gene matches: 9. This CDR3 has 18 amino acids. Germline V gene sequence: CDR1 MNHEY, CDR2 SVGEGT.

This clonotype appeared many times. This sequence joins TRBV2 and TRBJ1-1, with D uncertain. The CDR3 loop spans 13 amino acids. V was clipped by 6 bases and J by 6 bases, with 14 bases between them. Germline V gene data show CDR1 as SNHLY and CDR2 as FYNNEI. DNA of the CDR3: TGTGCCAGCAGCCAGCTTTGGACGGCTGAAGCTTTCTTT. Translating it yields CASSQLWTAEAFF. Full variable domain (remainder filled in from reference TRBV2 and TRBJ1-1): EPEVTQTPSHQVTQMGQEVILRCVPISNHLYFYWYRQILGQKVEFLVSFYNNEISEKSEIFDDQFSVERPDGSNFTLKIRSTKLEDSAMYFCASSQLWTAEAFFGQGTRLTVV.

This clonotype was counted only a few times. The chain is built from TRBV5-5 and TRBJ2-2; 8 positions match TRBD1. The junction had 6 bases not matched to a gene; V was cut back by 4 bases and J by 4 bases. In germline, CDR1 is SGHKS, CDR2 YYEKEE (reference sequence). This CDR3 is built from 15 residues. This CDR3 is CASSRGQDPTGELFF. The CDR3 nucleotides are TGTGCCAGCAGCAGGGGACAGGACCCCACCGGGGAGCTGTTTTTT.

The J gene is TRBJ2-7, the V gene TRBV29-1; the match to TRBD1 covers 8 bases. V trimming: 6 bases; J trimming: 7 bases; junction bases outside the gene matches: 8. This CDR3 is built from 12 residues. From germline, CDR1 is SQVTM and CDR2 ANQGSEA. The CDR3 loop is CSVLQGAREQYF. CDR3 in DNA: TGCAGCGTCCTCCAGGGGGCGCGGGAGCAGTACTTC.

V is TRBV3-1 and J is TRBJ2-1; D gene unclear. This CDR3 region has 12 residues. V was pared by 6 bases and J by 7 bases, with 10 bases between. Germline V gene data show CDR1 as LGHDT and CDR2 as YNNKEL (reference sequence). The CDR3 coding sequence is TGTGCCAGCAGTATGGTTAGGAATGAGCAGTTCTTC. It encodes CASSMVRNEQFF.

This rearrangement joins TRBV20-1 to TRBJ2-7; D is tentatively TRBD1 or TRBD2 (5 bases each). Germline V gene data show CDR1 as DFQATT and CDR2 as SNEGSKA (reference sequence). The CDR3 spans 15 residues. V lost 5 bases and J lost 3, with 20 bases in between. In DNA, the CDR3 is TGCAGTGCTTCCACGAGGGGATCCTCCGGCTACGAGCAGTACTTC. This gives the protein CSASTRGSSGYEQYF.

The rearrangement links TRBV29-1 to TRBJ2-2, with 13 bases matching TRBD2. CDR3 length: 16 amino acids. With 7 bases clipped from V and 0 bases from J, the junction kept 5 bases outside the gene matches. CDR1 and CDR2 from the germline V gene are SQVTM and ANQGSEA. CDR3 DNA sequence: TGCAGCGCTCGGACTAGCGGGGGATCGAACACCGGGGAGCTGTTTTTT. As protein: CSARTSGGSNTGELFF.

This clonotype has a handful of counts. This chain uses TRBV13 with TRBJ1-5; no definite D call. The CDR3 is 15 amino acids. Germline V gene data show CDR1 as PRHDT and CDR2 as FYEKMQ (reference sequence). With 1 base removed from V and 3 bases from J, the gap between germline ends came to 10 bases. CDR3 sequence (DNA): TGTGCCAGCAGCTTAGCGGCTTCTCTCAATCAGCCCCAGCATTTT. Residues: CASSLAASLNQPQHF. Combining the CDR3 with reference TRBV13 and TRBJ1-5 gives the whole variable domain AAGVIQSPRHLIKEKRETATLKCYPIPRHDTVYWYQQGPGQDPQFLISFYEKMQSDKGSIPDRFSAQQFSDYHSELNMSSLELGDSALYFCASSLAASLNQPQHFGDGTRLSIL.

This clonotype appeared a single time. CDR3 coding DNA: TGCAGTGCACGGCCGGGACTAGCGGGAAATCAGAACATTCAGTACTTC. It codes for CSARPGLAGNQNIQYF. V gene TRBV20-1 combines with J gene TRBJ2-4, with 13 bases identical to TRBD2. This CDR3 spans 16 amino acids. The trim removed 6 bases at V and 7 bases at J, leaving 12 bases unmatched. Looked up from germline, CDR1 is DFQATT and CDR2 is SNEGSKA (reference sequence).

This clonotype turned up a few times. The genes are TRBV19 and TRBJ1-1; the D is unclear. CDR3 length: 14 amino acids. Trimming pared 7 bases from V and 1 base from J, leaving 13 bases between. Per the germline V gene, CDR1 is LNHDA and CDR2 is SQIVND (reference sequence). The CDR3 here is CASNPERGNTEAFF. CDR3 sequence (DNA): TGTGCCAGTAACCCCGAACGGGGGAACACTGAAGCTTTCTTT.

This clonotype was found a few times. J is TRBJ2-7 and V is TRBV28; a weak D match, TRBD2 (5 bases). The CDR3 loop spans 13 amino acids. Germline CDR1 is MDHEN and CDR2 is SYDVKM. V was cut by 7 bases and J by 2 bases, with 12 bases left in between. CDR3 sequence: CASIEGTTYEQYF. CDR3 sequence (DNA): TGTGCCAGCATTGAGGGCACAACCTACGAGCAGTACTTC.

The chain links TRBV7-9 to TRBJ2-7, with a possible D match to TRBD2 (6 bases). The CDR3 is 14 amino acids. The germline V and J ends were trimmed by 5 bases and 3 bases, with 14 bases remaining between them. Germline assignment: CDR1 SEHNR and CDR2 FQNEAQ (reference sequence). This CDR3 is CASSRQVGGYEQYF. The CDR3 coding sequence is TGTGCCAGCAGCCGCCAAGTGGGAGGCTACGAGCAGTACTTC.

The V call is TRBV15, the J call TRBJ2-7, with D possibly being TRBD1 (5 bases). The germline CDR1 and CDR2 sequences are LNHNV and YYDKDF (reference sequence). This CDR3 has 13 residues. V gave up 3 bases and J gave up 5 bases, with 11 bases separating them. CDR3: CATSSRVRDEQYF. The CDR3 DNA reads TGTGCCACCAGCAGCAGGGTTCGGGACGAGCAGTACTTC. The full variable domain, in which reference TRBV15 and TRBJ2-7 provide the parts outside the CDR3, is DAMVIQNPRYQVTQFGKPVTLSCSQTLNHNVMYWYQQKSSQAPKLLFHYYDKDFNNEADTPDNFQSRRPNTSFCFLDIRSPGLGDTAMYLCATSSRVRDEQYFGPGTRLTVT.

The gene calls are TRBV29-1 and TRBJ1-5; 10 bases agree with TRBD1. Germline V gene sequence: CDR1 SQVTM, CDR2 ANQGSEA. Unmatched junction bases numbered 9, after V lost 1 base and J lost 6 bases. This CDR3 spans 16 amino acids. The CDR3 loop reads CSVEAVDRGSIQPQHF. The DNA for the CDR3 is TGCAGCGTTGAAGCTGTGGACAGGGGGTCTATTCAGCCCCAGCATTTT.

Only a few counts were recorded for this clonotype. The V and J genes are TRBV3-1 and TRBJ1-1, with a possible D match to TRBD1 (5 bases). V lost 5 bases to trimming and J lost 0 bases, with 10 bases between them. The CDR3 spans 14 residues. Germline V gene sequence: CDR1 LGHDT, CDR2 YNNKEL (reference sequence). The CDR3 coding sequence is TGTGCCAGCAGCAGACAGACCATGAACACTGAAGCTTTCTTT. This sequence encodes CASSRQTMNTEAFF.

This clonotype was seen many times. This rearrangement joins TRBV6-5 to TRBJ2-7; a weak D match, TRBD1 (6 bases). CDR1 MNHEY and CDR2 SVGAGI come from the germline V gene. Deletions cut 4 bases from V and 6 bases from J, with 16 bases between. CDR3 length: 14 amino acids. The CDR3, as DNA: TGTGCCAGCAGTTTCGGTACAGGGCAGGGCGAGCAGTACTTC. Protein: CASSFGTGQGEQYF.

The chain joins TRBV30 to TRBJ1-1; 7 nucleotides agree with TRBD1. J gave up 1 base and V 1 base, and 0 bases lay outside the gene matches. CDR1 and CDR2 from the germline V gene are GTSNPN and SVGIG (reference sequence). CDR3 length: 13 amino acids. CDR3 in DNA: TGTGCCTGGAGTGGGACAGGGAACACTGAAGCTTTCTTT. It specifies CAWSGTGNTEAFF. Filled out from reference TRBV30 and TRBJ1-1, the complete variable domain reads SQTIHQWPATLVQPVGSPLSLECTVEGTSNPNLYWYRQAAGRGLQLLFYSVGIGQISSEVPQNLSASRPQDRQFILSSKKLLLSDSGFYLCAWSGTGNTEAFFGQGTRLTVV.

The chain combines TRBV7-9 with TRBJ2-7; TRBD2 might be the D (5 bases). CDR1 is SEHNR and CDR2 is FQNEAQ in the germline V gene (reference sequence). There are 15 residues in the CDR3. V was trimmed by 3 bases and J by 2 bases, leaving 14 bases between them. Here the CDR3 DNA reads TGTGCCAGCAGCTTCCCAACTAGTTCCCCCTACGAGCAGTACTTC. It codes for CASSFPTSSPYEQYF.